This is a list of T cell receptor beta chains from one sample in a study of OX40 agonist ivuxolimab in advanced cancers. Repertoires were generated with immunoSEQ multiplex PCR, while TCRdb's copy carries only in-frame clones and drops some. The sample has about 460 clones, about 92% seen once. This material was acquired in a trial of the OX40 agonist ivuxolimab. These receptor sequences come from an adult with an advanced solid tumor such as melanoma, head and neck, liver or kidney cancer. Each CDR3 is given with its conserved first and last residue. D genes are given only for firm matches. Only part of the rows carry a size: once, few, many, or a class if the clone is expanded.

v_gene: TRBV11-3
j_gene: TRBJ2-7
abundance: NA
d_gene: NA
CDR3nt: TGTGCCAGCAGCTTAGTTTCGGGGGACTCCGACTACGAGCAGTACTTC
CDR3aa: CASSLVSGDSDYEQYF

v_gene: TRBV12-2
j_gene: TRBJ2-1
abundance: NA
d_gene: NA
CDR3nt: TGTGCCACCCCGGCGAGACAGGGGTCCTACAATGAGCAGTTCTTC
CDR3aa: CATPARQGSYNEQFF

v_gene: TRBV28
j_gene: TRBJ1-1
abundance: NA
d_gene: NA
CDR3nt: TGTGCCAGCAGTTTGGGACATGGGAACACTGAAGCTTTCTTT
CDR3aa: CASSLGHGNTEAFF

v_gene: TRBV19
j_gene: TRBJ1-1
abundance: few
d_gene: NA
CDR3nt: TGTGCCAGTAGTCCCCAGAGGGGCGAGAACACTGAAGCTTTCTTT
CDR3aa: CASSPQRGENTEAFF

v_gene: TRBV7-1
j_gene: TRBJ2-7
abundance: NA
d_gene: TRBD1
CDR3nt: TGTGCCAGCAGCCCCGGGACAGGGGGCCGATCCGAGCAGTACTTC
CDR3aa: CASSPGTGGRSEQYF

v_gene: TRBV6-8
j_gene: TRBJ1-3
abundance: once
d_gene: NA
CDR3nt: TGTGCCAGCAGTTACTCGCAGGAGCTGAGCTCTGGAAACACCATATATTTT
CDR3aa: CASSYSQELSSGNTIYF

v_gene: TRBV14
j_gene: TRBJ2-7
abundance: NA
d_gene: NA
CDR3nt: TGTGCCAGCAGCCAAACCTACGAGCAGTACTTC
CDR3aa: CASSQTYEQYF

v_gene: TRBV18
j_gene: TRBJ1-2
abundance: NA
d_gene: TRBD1
CDR3nt: TGTGCCAGCTCACCTGACAGGGAGGATGGCTACACCTTC
CDR3aa: CASSPDREDGYTF

v_gene: TRBV6-8
j_gene: TRBJ1-2
abundance: NA
d_gene: NA
CDR3nt: TGTGCCAGCAGTCGAACCGGGGCCTACTATGGCTACACCTTC
CDR3aa: CASSRTGAYYGYTF

v_gene: TRBV28
j_gene: TRBJ2-7
abundance: once
d_gene: TRBD1
CDR3nt: TGTGCCAGCAGTTCCGAGACAGGGAAACCCTACGAGCAGTACTTC
CDR3aa: CASSSETGKPYEQYF

v_gene: TRBV6-8
j_gene: TRBJ2-5
abundance: NA
d_gene: TRBD2
CDR3nt: TGTGCCAGCAGACTAGCGGGGGGAGGCGAGACCCAGTACTTC
CDR3aa: CASRLAGGGETQYF

v_gene: TRBV12-5
j_gene: TRBJ1-2
abundance: NA
d_gene: NA
CDR3nt: TGTGCCAGCGCCGAAAGGGGGGGCTATGGCTACACCTTC
CDR3aa: CASAERGGYGYTF

v_gene: TRBV6-8
j_gene: TRBJ1-1
abundance: NA
d_gene: NA
CDR3nt: TGTGCCAGCTGGCCAGGGTCGTTCACTGAAGCTTTCTTT
CDR3aa: CASWPGSFTEAFF

v_gene: TRBV7-8
j_gene: TRBJ1-4
abundance: once
d_gene: NA
CDR3nt: TGTGCCACCTCACTGGCTGGGGATGAAAAACTGTTTTTT
CDR3aa: CATSLAGDEKLFF

v_gene: TRBV30
j_gene: TRBJ2-1
abundance: NA
d_gene: TRBD2
CDR3nt: TGTGCCTGGAGACTAGCGGGAGCCAATGAGCAGTTCTTC
CDR3aa: CAWRLAGANEQFF

v_gene: TRBV22-1
j_gene: TRBJ2-5
abundance: NA
d_gene: NA
CDR3nt: TGTGCCAGCAGTTTAGTTTTAGCGGGGGGGCCTGAGACCCAGTACTTC
CDR3aa: CASSLVLAGGPETQYF

v_gene: TRBV8-2
j_gene: TRBJ2-6
abundance: NA
d_gene: NA
CDR3nt: TGTGGCAGTGTCACTGCGCCACAAAGTCGGGCCAACGTCCTGACTTTC
CDR3aa: CGSVTAPQSRANVLTF